This entry describes one T cell receptor beta chain. Its antigen is undetermined. This sample is drawn from a study of T cell responses to AZD1222 COVID-19 vaccine. Study-wide findings and caveats: Regions 160-218 and 743-854 held dominance among vaccine-associated CD4 TCRs, which spanned spike. Regions left unmutated in variants are reportedly the target of nearly half of spike-specific TCRs.

Sequenced by immunoSEQ multiplex PCR; TCRdb stores in-frame clones only, minus some. The data contain some 150,000 clones, about 87% of them singletons. CDR3 length: 14 residues. V was cut by 6 bases and J by 5 bases, with 13 bases left in between. Per the germline V gene, CDR1 is MDHEN and CDR2 is SYDVKM. This clonotype was sampled from an adult in good health. The V call is TRBV28, the J call TRBJ1-4; D might be TRBD1 (5 bases). The sample in question was peripheral blood, obtained on day 0 of AZD1222 vaccination. DNA of the CDR3: TGTGCCAGCAGCCCAGGGTCTGGGAATGAAAAACTGTTTTTT. It is translated as CASSPGSGNEKLFF.